These 18 T cell receptor beta chains came from one sample sequenced in a study of T cells in Graves' hyperthyroidism and ophthalmopathy (dated by TCRdb to between 2017 and 2020). The library was prepared using multiplex PCR. Instrument used: Illumina HiSeq 2000. Amplification of TCR beta CDR3 regions was carried out from RNA transcripts. For the first round of RT-PCR on the TCR CDR3, the HTBI primer set was used together with the Qiagen OneStep RT-PCR kit. TCRdb cleaned the public reads at Q25 with fastp, built clones with MiXCR and kept in-frame beta chains. Merged by CDR3 protein, the rows form single entries marked with the most common genes and DNA. The sample records roughly 300,000 distinct CDR3 sequences, around 25% of which are singletons. The ten biggest clones cover more than 25% of the sample. The sequenced sample was blood. These receptors came from a man aged 40-49 years with Graves' hyperthyroidism that later progressed to Graves' ophthalmopathy.

This clonotype has at least ten counts. The CDR3 loop reads CASSTGLAGLYEQYF. The CDR3 region has the DNA TGTGCCAGTAGTACGGGACTAGCGGGACTATACGAGCAGTACTTC. This chain uses TRBV19 with TRBJ2-7; 13 nucleotides match TRBD2. The CDR3 runs to 15 residues. After removal of 4 bases from V and 4 bases from J, the junction contained 4 bases not matched to a gene. CDR1 is LNHDA and CDR2 is SQIVND in the germline V gene (reference sequence).

This clonotype has at least ten counts. The DNA for the CDR3 is TGTGCCAGCGGGACTAGCGGGACCGTCGGCTCCTACGAGCAGTACTTC. Its translation: CASGTSGTVGSYEQYF. This sequence joins TRBV27 and TRBJ2-7, with TRBD2 matching 13 bases. Losses at the gene ends were 8 bases for V and 0 bases for J; bases not matched to a gene: 7. The CDR3 consists of 16 residues. CDR1 and CDR2 (germline): MNHEY, SMNVEV (reference sequence).

This clonotype has at least ten counts. This chain uses TRBV3-1 with TRBJ2-7; 9 bases are shared with TRBD1. This CDR3 comprises 15 residues. With V trimmed by 3 bases and J by 2 bases, 5 bases remained unmatched. The V gene's germline CDR1 is LGHDT and CDR2 YNNKEL (reference sequence). The CDR3 DNA reads as TGTGCCAGCAGCCAGGGACAGGGATTCGCCTACGAGCAGTACTTC. Its translation: CASSQGQGFAYEQYF.

The J gene is TRBJ1-1, the V gene TRBV6-5; TRBD1 agrees at 8 bases. Trimming removed 4 bases from V and 3 bases from J; junction bases left unmatched: 13. CDR1 and CDR2 from the germline V gene are MNHEY and SVGAGI. CDR3 length: 17 amino acids. The CDR3 reads CASSLSRGRYLDTEAFF. For the CDR3, the DNA is TGTGCCAGCAGTTTAAGCAGGGGGCGATATCTTGACACTGAAGCTTTCTTT.

This chain joins TRBV20-1 and TRBJ2-5, with 9 bases that match TRBD2. With 5 bases clipped from V and 5 bases from J, the junction kept 12 bases outside the gene matches. The CDR3 spans 15 residues. Germline loops: CDR1 DFQATT, CDR2 SNEGSKA (reference sequence). The CDR3 here is CSAEMTSGPQETQYF. DNA of the CDR3: TGCAGTGCTGAAATGACTAGCGGACCTCAGGAGACCCAGTACTTC.

This chain uses TRBV6-5 with TRBJ2-7; 8 bases are a match to TRBD2. The V segment lost 2 bases and the J segment 4 bases; nucleotides outside the gene matches: 10. From germline, CDR1 is MNHEY and CDR2 SVGAGI. The CDR3 length is 16 residues. The CDR3 DNA reads as TGTGCCAGCAGTTACCTCTGGTTGGCGGGAGGTTACGAGCAGTACTTC. Amino acids: CASSYLWLAGGYEQYF.

Many counts were recorded for this clonotype. The chain combines TRBV18 with TRBJ2-7; possibly TRBD1 for D (5 bases). The CDR3 is 14 residues long. With 5 bases removed from V and 5 bases from J, the gap between germline ends came to 16 bases. The germline V gene encodes CDR1 KGHSH and CDR2 LQKENI. CDR3 nucleotides: TGTGCCAGCTCAAACATTGGCAGGGTCCACGAGCAGTACTTC. Its protein product is CASSNIGRVHEQYF.

The sample holds many counts of this clonotype. This chain connects TRBV5-1 to TRBJ1-1, with D unresolved. V lost 0 bases and J 1 base, leaving 4 bases between the germline ends. Per germline, CDR1 SGHRS and CDR2 YFSETQ. This CDR3 comprises 13 residues. The CDR3 DNA is TGCGCCAGCAGCTTGGATAGGAACACTGAAGCTTTCTTT. Translation gives CASSLDRNTEAFF.

Ten or more counts support this clonotype. The rearrangement uses TRBV6-5 and TRBJ1-6; D gene unclear. The germline V gene has CDR1 MNHEY and CDR2 SVGAGI. V dropped 0 bases and J dropped 8 bases, with 5 bases sitting between them. This CDR3 region has 13 residues. CDR3 DNA sequence: TGTGCCAGCAGTTACTCTTTAGATTCACCCCTCCACTTT. Its translation is CASSYSLDSPLHF.

Ten or more counts support this clonotype. The rearrangement links TRBV12-3 or TRBV12-4 to TRBJ2-5, with 9 positions matching TRBD1. V lost 3 bases, J lost 4 bases, and 15 bases stayed unmatched. The CDR3 runs to 18 residues. The DNA for the CDR3 is TGTGCCAGCAGTTTCCTTTTACAGTTTACGACAGGGGGAGAGACCCAGTACTTC. Its protein is CASSFLLQFTTGGETQYF.

In its sample, this clonotype was seen many times. The chain links TRBV2 to TRBJ1-5; TRBD1 agrees at 7 bases. CDR1 is SNHLY, CDR2 FYNNEI, per germline. J gave up 11 bases and V 1 base, and 14 bases lay outside the gene matches. The CDR3 loop spans 16 amino acids. The CDR3 loop is CASSEGMRGPGLAQHF. CDR3 DNA sequence: TGTGCCAGCAGTGAAGGCATGAGGGGGCCGGGGTTAGCCCAGCATTTT. The complete variable domain, with remaining parts taken from reference TRBV2 and TRBJ1-5, reads EPEVTQTPSHQVTQMGQEVILRCVPISNHLYFYWYRQILGQKVEFLVSFYNNEISEKSEIFDDQFSVERPDGSNFTLKIRSTKLEDSAMYFCASSEGMRGPGLAQHFGDGTRLSIL.

The rearrangement uses TRBV27 and TRBJ2-7, with D maybe TRBD2 (6 bases). Germline V gene sequence: CDR1 MNHEY, CDR2 SMNVEV (reference sequence). There are 14 residues in the CDR3. V lost 7 bases and J lost 0, with 13 bases in between. DNA of the CDR3: TGTGCCAGCAAACCGGGACTGGTCTCCTACGAGCAGTACTTC. Amino acid sequence: CASKPGLVSYEQYF.

This clonotype occurred a few times. The chain uses TRBV19 and TRBJ1-2, with 7 positions matching TRBD1. In germline, CDR1 is LNHDA, CDR2 SQIVND (reference sequence). The J segment lost 8 bases and the V segment lost 3 bases, leaving 21 bases of the junction unmatched. The CDR3 runs 18 residues. As DNA, the CDR3 is TGTGCCAGTAGTATGGAACGGTGGGGGGGACAGACCCCCGGCGGCTACACCTTC. Its protein product is CASSMERWGGQTPGGYTF.

The rearrangement uses TRBV7-2 and TRBJ2-5, with 8 bases that match TRBD1. The germline gives CDR1 SGHTA, CDR2 FQGNSA. V was pared by 2 bases and J by 6 bases, with 8 bases of the junction left unmatched. This CDR3 region has 15 residues. The CDR3 loop reads CASSLPGQVSKTQYF. For the CDR3, the DNA is TGTGCCAGCAGCTTACCGGGACAGGTTTCGAAGACCCAGTACTTC.

This clonotype came up once. The chain joins TRBV7-8 to TRBJ2-7, with TRBD2 as a possible D gene (6 bases). This CDR3 has 15 amino acids. V dropped 5 bases and J dropped 5 bases, with 19 bases sitting between them. Germline-derived CDR1 and CDR2 are SGHVS and FQNEAQ. The CDR3 nucleotides read TGTGCCAGCAGCCCGAACCCGACTAGTTATGACGAGCAGTACTTC. Residues: CASSPNPTSYDEQYF.

V usage is TRBV6-2 or TRBV6-3 and J usage is TRBJ2-2, with D perhaps TRBD1 or TRBD2 (6 bases each). Germline-derived CDR1 and CDR2 are MNHEY and SVGEGT. Trimming removed 7 bases from V and 1 base from J, with 22 bases in between. CDR3 length equals 18 residues. The CDR3 DNA is TGTGCCAGCATATTAATCAAACCGGGGGCATTGAACACCGGGGAGCTGTTTTTT. Its translation: CASILIKPGALNTGELFF.

The chain recombines TRBV7-6 with TRBJ1-2; D is undetermined. The germline V gene encodes CDR1 SGHVS and CDR2 FNYEAQ. V dropped 3 bases and J dropped 2 bases, with 13 bases sitting between them. This CDR3 is built from 15 residues. The CDR3: CASSLEETPNYGYTF. The CDR3 nucleotides are TGTGCCAGCAGCTTGGAAGAGACCCCCAACTATGGCTACACCTTC.

This clonotype was observed many times. The J gene is TRBJ2-5, the V gene TRBV12-3 or TRBV12-4; either TRBD1 or TRBD2 may fit D (6 bases each). V was shortened by 5 bases and J by 9 bases, with 13 bases between the two germline ends. The CDR3 sequence is 12 residues long. The CDR3 region is CASSGQREAQYF. CDR3 bases: TGTGCCAGCAGTGGACAGAGGGAGGCCCAGTACTTC.